The 13 T cell receptor beta chains presented below share a single source sample, sequenced in a study of shared clonotypes between healthy human individuals. Measured with immunoSEQ multiplex PCR; TCRdb has only the in-frame clones, and not every one. The data show around 2.5 million clones, roughly 93% seen once. The sequenced material came from naive CD4+ T cells from PBMCs. Subset in this sample: CD45RA+ positively selected. The receptors here all came from a man aged 18 to 35 in good health. Some clones in this sample may be carry-over from other donors' samples.

A remark on this clone: The sample has other DNA sequences that encode this CDR3 too. This chain connects TRBV18 to TRBJ1-1; D uncertain. CDR1 is KGHSH and CDR2 is LQKENI in the germline V gene. There are 14 residues in the CDR3. Trimming took 2 bases from V and 3 from J, leaving 10 bases between them. The CDR3 region is CASSPAAGDTEAFF. The CDR3 DNA follows: TGTGCCAGCTCACCAGCGGCTGGAGACACTGAAGCTTTCTTT.

The chain combines TRBV4-2 with TRBJ1-1; D is ambiguous. The V and J ends lost 5 bases and 2 bases respectively, with 9 bases between them. The CDR3 runs 13 residues. The germline V gene encodes CDR1 LGHNA and CDR2 YNFKEQ. This CDR3 reads CASSLNGNTEAFF. Here the CDR3 DNA reads TGTGCCAGCAGCTTGAATGGAAACACTGAAGCTTTCTTT.

This chain joins TRBV7-8 and TRBJ1-6; no clear D gene. Trimming left V 3 bases short and J 5 bases short, with 20 bases between. This CDR3 contains 18 residues. Germline CDR1 SGHVS, CDR2 FQNEAQ. The DNA for the CDR3 is TGTGCCAGCAGCTTTAGGCGAACGGGGATGCAAAATAATTCACCCCTCCACTTT. Translated, it gives CASSFRRTGMQNNSPLHF. Full variable domain (rest looked up from reference TRBV7-8 and TRBJ1-6): GAGVSQSPRYKVAKRGQDVALRCDPISGHVSLFWYQQALGQGPEFLTYFQNEAQLDKSGLPSDRFFAERPEGSVSTLKIQRTQQEDSAVYLCASSFRRTGMQNNSPLHFGNGTRLTVT.

The rearrangement links TRBV5-1 to TRBJ1-3; D gene uncertain. The CDR3 has 15 amino acids. From germline, CDR1 is SGHRS and CDR2 YFSETQ. V was shortened by 1 base and J by 0 bases, with 8 bases between the two germline ends. CDR3 protein: CASSLLSVSGNTIYF. Here the CDR3 DNA reads TGCGCCAGCAGCTTGTTGTCAGTCTCTGGAAACACCATATATTTT.

This chain uses TRBV6-5 with TRBJ2-1; 9 nucleotides match TRBD2. Germline assignment: CDR1 MNHEY and CDR2 SVGAGI. The CDR3 has 13 amino acids. With 8 bases clipped from V and 13 bases from J, the junction kept 12 bases outside the gene matches. As DNA, the CDR3 is TGTGCCAGCCGTCTAGCGGGGCGCCCCGACCAGTTCTTC. The encoded protein is CASRLAGRPDQFF.

J is TRBJ2-1 and V is TRBV28; possibly TRBD2 for D (6 bases). Germline CDR1 reads MDHEN; CDR2 reads SYDVKM. The CDR3 totals 15 residues. V shed 7 bases and J shed 2 bases, with 15 bases lying between them. This chain's CDR3 is CASKGGGFTYNEQFF. The CDR3 nucleotides read TGTGCCAGCAAGGGCGGAGGGTTCACCTACAATGAGCAGTTCTTC.

The chain employs TRBV28 and TRBJ1-6; D perhaps matches TRBD1 (5 bases). The CDR3 has 15 amino acids. The V gene's germline CDR1 is MDHEN and CDR2 SYDVKM. V lost 1 base and J 8 bases, leaving 12 bases between the germline ends. CDR3 amino acids: CASSLSAGLYSPLHF. The CDR3 coding sequence is TGTGCCAGCAGTTTATCGGCAGGGCTTTATTCACCCCTCCACTTT.

The chain links TRBV25-1 to TRBJ2-7, with TRBD2 as a possible D gene (5 bases). This CDR3 is 14 amino acids long. Trimming removed 8 bases at V and 5 bases at J, with 19 bases between. Germline V gives CDR1 MGHDK, CDR2 SYGVNS. CDR3 loop: CASGGSVNPDEQYF. The CDR3 coding sequence is TGTGCCAGCGGAGGTTCGGTAAACCCTGACGAGCAGTACTTC.

The V gene is TRBV9, the J gene TRBJ2-1, with 7 bases lining up with TRBD2. Germline V CDR1 and CDR2: SGDLS, YYNGEE. This CDR3 contains 16 residues. The ends lost 0 bases at V and 3 bases at J; junction bases unmatched: 6. CDR3 nucleotide sequence: TGTGCCAGCAGCGTAGGCGGGAGCCTCAACTACAATGAGCAGTTCTTC. Its protein product is CASSVGGSLNYNEQFF.

The chain recombines TRBV11-2 with TRBJ1-2; D gene ambiguous. This CDR3 is built from 16 residues. Trimming pared 4 bases from V and 7 bases from J, leaving 22 bases between. CDR1 is SGHAT and CDR2 is FQNNGV in the germline V gene. CDR3 sequence (DNA): TGTGCCAGCAGCTATCGAGGACCGAGACAAGGTCGTGGCTACACCTTC. Translating it yields CASSYRGPRQGRGYTF.

This clone was counted a single time. The rearrangement uses TRBV9 and TRBJ2-2; 9 bases align to TRBD2. This CDR3 is built from 15 residues. Per germline, CDR1 SGDLS and CDR2 YYNGEE. After removal of 4 bases from V and 5 bases from J, the junction contained 6 bases not matched to a gene. CDR3 region: CASSSRTSVTGELFF. CDR3 DNA: TGTGCCAGCAGCTCCCGGACTAGCGTTACCGGGGAGCTGTTTTTT. Based on the CDR3 plus reference TRBV9 and TRBJ2-2, the full variable domain is DSGVTQTPKHLITATGQRVTLRCSPRSGDLSVYWYQQSLDQGLQFLIQYYNGEERAKGNILERFSAQQFPDLHSELNLSSLELGDSALYFCASSSRTSVTGELFFGEGSRLTVL.

The genes are TRBV18 and TRBJ1-1; the D is unclear. The CDR3 covers 15 residues. V lost 3 bases and J lost 0, with 11 bases in between. CDR1 and CDR2 (germline): KGHSH, LQKENI. CDR3 in DNA: TGTGCCAGCTCACCTCGAGGACTTATGAACACTGAAGCTTTCTTT. It translates to CASSPRGLMNTEAFF.

The rearrangement links TRBV15 to TRBJ2-1; 7 bases are shared with TRBD2. CDR1 and CDR2 from the germline V gene are LNHNV and YYDKDF (reference sequence). V lost 4 bases and J lost 9; bases outside the gene matches: 6. The CDR3 is 13 amino acids. The CDR3: CATSTRLAGEQFF. In DNA, the CDR3 is TGTGCCACCAGCACTCGACTAGCCGGTGAGCAGTTCTTC.